The 10 T cell receptor beta chains below all came from one sample that was sequenced in a study of shared clonotypes between healthy human individuals. Profiled with immunoSEQ multiplex PCR; TCRdb holds only in-frame clones, not every one. The sample carries about 700,000 clones, around two thirds recorded once. Source material: memory CD4+ T cells sorted from blood. Subset: CD45RA-negative fraction. The receptors were gathered from a woman between 25 and 40 years old in good health.

This sequence joins TRBV10-3 and TRBJ1-1; tentatively, D is TRBD1 (6 bases). Trimming shortened V by 2 bases and J by 7 bases, and 11 bases separated the two germline ends. CDR1 is ENHRY and CDR2 is SYGVKD in the germline V gene. There are 13 residues in the CDR3. Written as DNA, the CDR3 is TGTGCCATCAGTGAGCTGGGGGCGAATGAAGCTTTCTTT. Amino acid sequence: CAISELGANEAFF.

The rearrangement links TRBV9 to TRBJ1-3; possible D gene TRBD1, 6 bases. V gave up 1 base and J gave up 4 bases, with 9 bases separating them. CDR1 and CDR2 (germline): SGDLS, YYNGEE. This CDR3 comprises 14 residues. The CDR3: CASSVQGSGNTIYF. For the CDR3, the DNA is TGTGCCAGCAGCGTACAGGGGTCAGGAAACACCATATATTTT.

The rearrangement joins TRBV2 to TRBJ1-2; D remains ambiguous. The CDR3 is 12 residues long. V gave up 4 bases and J gave up 8 bases, with 11 bases separating them. Germline CDR1 SNHLY, CDR2 FYNNEI. For the CDR3, the DNA is TGTGCCAGCAGTGTCTTCCTGGACGGCTACACCTTC. It yields the protein CASSVFLDGYTF. The full variable domain, in which reference TRBV2 and TRBJ1-2 provide the parts outside the CDR3, is EPEVTQTPSHQVTQMGQEVILRCVPISNHLYFYWYRQILGQKVEFLVSFYNNEISEKSEIFDDQFSVERPDGSNFTLKIRSTKLEDSAMYFCASSVFLDGYTFGSGTRLTVV.

This chain connects TRBV5-1 to TRBJ2-3; D is uncertain. The CDR3 is 14 amino acids. Germline V gene lookup returns CDR1 SGHRS and CDR2 YFSETQ. V was trimmed by 3 bases and J by 8 bases, leaving 16 bases between them. CDR3 sequence: CASSSGVLRATQYF. DNA for the CDR3: TGCGCCAGCAGCTCGGGTGTCCTCCGGGCTACGCAGTATTTT.

The chain carries TRBV9 and TRBJ2-2; D may be TRBD1 or TRBD2 (5 bases each). Looked up from germline, CDR1 is SGDLS and CDR2 is YYNGEE. V was clipped by 4 bases and J by 4 bases, with 8 bases between them. This CDR3 has 13 amino acids. The CDR3: CASSQRGTGELFF. The DNA of the CDR3 is TGTGCCAGCAGCCAGAGGGGCACCGGGGAGCTGTTTTTT.

The rearrangement links TRBV28 to TRBJ1-2; TRBD1 might be the D (6 bases). V gave up 8 bases and J gave up 8 bases, with 15 bases separating them. Germline CDR1 reads MDHEN; CDR2 reads SYDVKM. This CDR3 has 12 amino acids. The chain's CDR3 is CASAQGWRGYTF. CDR3 coding DNA: TGTGCCAGCGCCCAGGGGTGGAGGGGCTACACCTTC.

The chain links TRBV28 to TRBJ1-2; tentative D call: TRBD1 (6 bases). Germline V CDR1 and CDR2: MDHEN, SYDVKM. With 5 bases removed from V and 4 bases from J, the gap between germline ends came to 11 bases. The CDR3 is made up of 13 amino acids. The CDR3 protein is CASSQTGPYGYTF. The CDR3, as DNA: TGTGCCAGCAGTCAAACAGGGCCCTATGGCTACACCTTC.

CDR3 sequence: CASSLGQGLLYEQYF. The CDR3 nucleotides are TGTGCCAGCAGCTTAGGCCAGGGCTTACTCTACGAGCAGTACTTC. This sequence joins TRBV11-2 and TRBJ2-7; TRBD1 is a possible D gene (5 bases). Trimming pared 1 base from V and 3 bases from J, leaving 13 bases between. This CDR3 comprises 15 residues. Germline CDR1 reads SGHAT; CDR2 reads FQNNGV.

The rearrangement links TRBV11-2 to TRBJ2-2; D not certain. CDR1 and CDR2 (germline): SGHAT, FQNNGV. The CDR3 has 16 residues. Trimming removed 5 bases from V and 4 bases from J, with 17 bases in between. The CDR3: CASSPSFGYGTGELFF. The CDR3 nucleotides are TGTGCCAGCAGCCCGAGTTTTGGTTACGGCACCGGGGAGCTGTTTTTT.

This chain links TRBV7-8 with TRBJ1-5; no clear D. This CDR3 comprises 17 residues. CDR1 is SGHVS, CDR2 FQNEAQ, per germline. Trimming pared 5 bases from V and 7 bases from J, leaving 24 bases between. In DNA form, the CDR3 reads TGTGCCAGCAGCCCCGACCCCCGGGTAACTCGCGGGCAGCCCCAGCATTTT. It yields the protein CASSPDPRVTRGQPQHF.